In this sample, the clone carrying this T cell receptor (beta chain) turned up a few times. A quantity of about 0.5 to 1 ug RNA underwent reverse transcription using random hexamers. In TCRdb, the immunoSEQ multiplex PCR reads were re-called with MiXCR into one record per CDR3 protein. Seen here are approximately 170,000 distinct CDR3 sequences, under 95% observed once, and the top ten hold roughly 0.08%. The data belong to a study of CD8 T cells in Susac syndrome. V shed 2 bases and J shed 2 bases, with 7 bases lying between them. Germline loops: CDR1 SGHAT, CDR2 FQDESV (reference sequence). The CDR3 covers 15 residues.

The origin of this receptor is a human donor in good health. Sequencing was carried out using CD4+ T cells from PBMCs. The rearrangement joins TRBV11-1 to TRBJ2-6; tentatively, D is TRBD1 or TRBD2 (5 bases each). CDR3 residues: CASSLRGAGANVLTF. CDR3 in DNA: TGTGCCAGCAGCTTACGAGGGGCTGGGGCCAACGTCCTGACTTTC.